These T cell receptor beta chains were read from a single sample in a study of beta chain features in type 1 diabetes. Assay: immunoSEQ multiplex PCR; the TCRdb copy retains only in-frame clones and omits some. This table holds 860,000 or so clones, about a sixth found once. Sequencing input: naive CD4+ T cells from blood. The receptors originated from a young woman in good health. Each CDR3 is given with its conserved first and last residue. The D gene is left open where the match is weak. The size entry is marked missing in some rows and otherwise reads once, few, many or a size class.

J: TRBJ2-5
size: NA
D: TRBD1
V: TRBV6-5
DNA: TGTGCCAGCAGGGGGACAGGCCAAGAGACCCAGTACTTC
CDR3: CASRGTGQETQYF

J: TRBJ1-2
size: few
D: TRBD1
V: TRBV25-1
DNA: TGTGCCAGCAAGGGACAGGGGGCCTCGTACACCTTC
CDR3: CASKGQGASYTF

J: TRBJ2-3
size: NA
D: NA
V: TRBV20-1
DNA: TGCAGCGGGAGAGTCACAGATACGCAGTATTTT
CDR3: CSGRVTDTQYF

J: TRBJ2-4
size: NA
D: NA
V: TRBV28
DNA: TGTGCCAGCAGTTTACGGGGAAACATTCAGTACTTC
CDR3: CASSLRGNIQYF

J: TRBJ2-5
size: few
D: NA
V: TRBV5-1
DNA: TGCGCCAGCAGCTCGGGAGATGGCCTTCCCTCCCAAGAGACCCAGTACTTC
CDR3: CASSSGDGLPSQETQYF

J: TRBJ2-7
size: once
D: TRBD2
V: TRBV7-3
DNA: TGTGCCAGCAGCCTGCTAGCGGGAGGCCGCTACGAGCAGTACTTC
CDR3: CASSLLAGGRYEQYF

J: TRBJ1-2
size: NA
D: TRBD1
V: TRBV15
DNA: TGTGCCACCAGCAGAGATGTGACAGGGATCGGCTACACCTTC
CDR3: CATSRDVTGIGYTF

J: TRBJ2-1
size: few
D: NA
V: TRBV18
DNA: TGTGCCAGCTCACGTAAGACAGGCGAGGGTGAGCAGTTCTTC
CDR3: CASSRKTGEGEQFF

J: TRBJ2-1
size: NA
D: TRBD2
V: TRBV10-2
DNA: TGCGCCAGCGGTCTAGCGGGAAACAATGAGCAGTTCTTC
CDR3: CASGLAGNNEQFF

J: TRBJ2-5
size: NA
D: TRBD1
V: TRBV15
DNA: TGTGCCACCAGCGTAACGCCGGGACAGGTCTTACAAGAGACCCAGTACTTC
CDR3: CATSVTPGQVLQETQYF

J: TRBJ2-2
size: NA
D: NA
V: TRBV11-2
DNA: TGTGCCAGCAGCTTAGGTGGAGCTAGCCGGGAGCTGTTTTTT
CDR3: CASSLGGASRELFF

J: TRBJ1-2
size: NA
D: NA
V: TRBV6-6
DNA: TGTGCCATCACTCCAGGGACGCGCGGCGGAAGTTATGGCTACACCTTC
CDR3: CAITPGTRGGSYGYTF